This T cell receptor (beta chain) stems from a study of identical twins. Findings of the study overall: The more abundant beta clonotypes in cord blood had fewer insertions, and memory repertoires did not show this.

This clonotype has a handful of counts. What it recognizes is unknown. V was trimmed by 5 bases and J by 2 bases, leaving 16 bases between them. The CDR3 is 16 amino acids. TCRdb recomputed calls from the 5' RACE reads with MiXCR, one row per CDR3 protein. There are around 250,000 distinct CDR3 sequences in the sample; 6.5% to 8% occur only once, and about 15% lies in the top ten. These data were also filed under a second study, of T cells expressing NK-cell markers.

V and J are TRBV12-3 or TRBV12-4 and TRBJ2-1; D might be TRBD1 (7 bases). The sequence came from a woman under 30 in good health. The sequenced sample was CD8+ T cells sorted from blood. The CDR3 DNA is TGTGCCAGCAGTGGGGGGACAGACGACACCTACAATGAGCAGTTCTTC. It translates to CASSGGTDDTYNEQFF.